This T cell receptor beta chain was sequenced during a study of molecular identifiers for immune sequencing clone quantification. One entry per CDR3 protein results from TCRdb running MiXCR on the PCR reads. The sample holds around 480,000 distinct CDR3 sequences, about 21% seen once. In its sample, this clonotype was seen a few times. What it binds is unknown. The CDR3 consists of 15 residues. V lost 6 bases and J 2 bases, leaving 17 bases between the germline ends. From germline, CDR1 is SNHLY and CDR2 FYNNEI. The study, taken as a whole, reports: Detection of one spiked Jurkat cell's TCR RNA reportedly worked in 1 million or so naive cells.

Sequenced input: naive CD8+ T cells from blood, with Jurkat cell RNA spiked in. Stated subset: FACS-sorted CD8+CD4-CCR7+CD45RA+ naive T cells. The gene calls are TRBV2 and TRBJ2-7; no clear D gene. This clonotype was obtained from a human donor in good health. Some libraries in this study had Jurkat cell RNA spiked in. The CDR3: CASSSSLFGAYEQYF. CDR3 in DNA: TGTGCCAGCAGCTCCTCACTGTTTGGCGCCTACGAGCAGTACTTC. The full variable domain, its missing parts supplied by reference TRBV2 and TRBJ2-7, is EPEVTQTPSHQVTQMGQEVILRCVPISNHLYFYWYRQILGQKVEFLVSFYNNEISEKSEIFDDQFSVERPDGSNFTLKIRSTKLEDSAMYFCASSSSLFGAYEQYFGPGTRLTVT.